These 17 T cell receptor beta chains originate from one sample sequenced in a study of blood T cells in healthy people across ages. With a J-beta primer mix and a sample-barcoded 5' primer, a second PCR ran roughly 6 to 11 cycles. TCRdb itself ran the 5' RACE reads through MiXCR, one entry per CDR3 protein. This sample has 750,000 to 850,000 distinct CDR3 sequences, with more than 20% found just once. The sample was also reused in another study, on T cells of mothers and their children.

The sample comprised blood. The origin of the receptors is a boy younger than 18 in good health.

Only a few counts were recorded for this clonotype. Mismatch with germline at one junction end may stem from a read error. The chain employs TRBV7-6 and TRBJ2-7; 12 bases are a match to TRBD2. CDR1 is SGHVS and CDR2 is FNYEAQ in the germline V gene. The CDR3 extends over 16 amino acids. CDR3 sequence: CASSIPSGRASYEQCF. The CDR3 nucleotides read TGTGCCAGCAGCATACCTAGCGGGAGGGCCTCCTACGAGCAGTGCTTC.

This clonotype was picked up a small number of times. The chain employs TRBV12-3 or TRBV12-4 and TRBJ2-7; no reliable D call. The V gene lost 0 bases and the J gene lost 2 bases, with 8 bases spanning the gap. The CDR3 contains 14 residues. The CDR3 is CASSLALRAYEQYF. For the CDR3, the DNA is TGTGCCAGCAGTTTAGCGCTTAGAGCCTACGAGCAGTACTTC.

This clonotype was observed a few times. This rearrangement joins TRBV12-3 or TRBV12-4 to TRBJ1-4; unclear D gene. CDR3 size: 14 residues. V was shortened by 8 bases and J by 1 base, with 11 bases between the two germline ends. CDR3 in DNA: TGTGCCAGCTCAACGGGTATAACTAATGAAAAACTGTTTTTT. The encoded protein is CASSTGITNEKLFF.

This chain joins TRBV19 and TRBJ2-7, with TRBD1 matching over 9 bases. This CDR3 has 16 residues. Trimming removed 5 bases from V and 0 bases from J; junction bases left unmatched: 8. CDR1 is LNHDA and CDR2 is SQIVND in the germline V gene (reference sequence). CDR3 bases: TGTGCCAGTAGTTCAGGGACAGGGTTTTTCTCCTACGAGCAGTACTTC. It codes for CASSSGTGFFSYEQYF.

The chain joins TRBV4-1 to TRBJ1-1; D not resolved. Deletions cut 1 base from V and 5 bases from J, with 14 bases between. CDR3 size: 15 residues. Germline V CDR1 and CDR2: MGHRA, YSYEKL. CDR3 bases: TGCGCCAGCAGCCAAGGTGAGCAGCCGAGGACTGAAGCTTTCTTT. It yields the protein CASSQGEQPRTEAFF.

V is TRBV21-1 and J is TRBJ2-5; the table's TRBD1 call for D was not verified on the DNA. TRBV21-1 represents a pseudogene. This CDR3 is built from 15 residues. CDR3 residues: CASSKGTDHQETQYF. CDR3 nucleotides: TGTGCCAGCAGCAAAGGGACAGATCACCAAGAGACCCAGTACTTC.

This clonotype was counted only a few times. This sequence joins TRBV7-9 and TRBJ1-1; tentative D call: TRBD1 (5 bases). The CDR3 runs to 16 residues. The V gene's germline CDR1 is SEHNR and CDR2 FQNEAQ (reference sequence). V lost 6 bases, J lost 6 bases, and 23 bases lay in between. The CDR3 spells CASRYGDGQGRAEAFF. The CDR3 nucleotides are TGTGCCAGCAGATATGGGGACGGGCAGGGAAGAGCTGAAGCTTTCTTT.

At least ten counts were recorded for this clonotype. The chain employs TRBV6-6 and TRBJ1-4; tentative D call: TRBD1 (5 bases). V lost 2 bases and J 7 bases, leaving 14 bases between the germline ends. CDR3 length: 15 amino acids. The germline V gene encodes CDR1 MNHNY and CDR2 SVGAGI (reference sequence). The CDR3 loop is CASSYPGRGGEKLFF. CDR3 nucleotides: TGTGCCAGCAGTTACCCGGGGCGAGGAGGTGAAAAACTGTTTTTT.

The table lists this clonotype with a few counts. The chain uses TRBV12-3 or TRBV12-4 and TRBJ2-1; tentatively, D is TRBD2 (6 bases). The CDR3 contains 13 residues. The ends were cut back, 6 bases at V and 10 bases at J, with 16 bases in the middle. CDR3 nucleotide sequence: TGTGCCAGCAGCCCGACTAGTTTCAGGGAGCAGTTCTTC. Translating gives CASSPTSFREQFF.

The chain joins TRBV5-1 to TRBJ2-6; no firm D call. Germline CDR1 SGHRS, CDR2 YFSETQ. V lost 5 bases and J lost 6, with 12 bases in between. The CDR3 covers 14 residues. The DNA of the CDR3 is TGCGCCAGCAGTCTCCTCCAGGAGGCCAACGTCCTGACTTTC. Translated: CASSLLQEANVLTF.

This clonotype was detected only a few times. V and J are TRBV5-1 and TRBJ2-3; 8 nucleotides agree with TRBD2. The length of the CDR3 is 16 residues. Germline assignment: CDR1 SGHRS and CDR2 YFSETQ. V shed 0 bases and J 5 bases; nucleotides not matched to a gene: 8. The CDR3 region has the DNA TGCGCCAGCAGCTTGGGAGTAGCGGGGAGAGAAGATACGCAGTATTTT. It specifies CASSLGVAGREDTQYF. The variable domain in full, completed from reference TRBV5-1 and TRBJ2-3, reads KAGVTQTPRYLIKTRGQQVTLSCSPISGHRSVSWYQQTPGQGLQFLFEYFSETQRNKGNFPGRFSGRQFSNSRSEMNVSTLELGDSALYLCASSLGVAGREDTQYFGPGTRLTVL.

The CDR3 protein is CASSQDGGLAGVNEQFF. The CDR3 coding sequence is TGTGCCAGCAGCCAAGACGGAGGACTAGCGGGAGTCAATGAGCAGTTCTTC. The chain recombines TRBV14 with TRBJ2-5, with 13 bases aligning to TRBD2. The closer fit of TRBJ2-1 to the DNA end suggests the J call may be wrong. Per the germline V gene, CDR1 is SGHDN and CDR2 is FVKESK. The CDR3 is made up of 17 amino acids.

This sequence joins TRBV6-2 or TRBV6-3 and TRBJ2-5, with D perhaps matching TRBD2 (5 bases). Per the germline V gene, CDR1 is MNHEY and CDR2 is SVGEGT. The CDR3 spans 13 residues. Trimming removed 6 bases from V and 5 bases from J, with 13 bases in between. CDR3 nucleotides: TGTGCCAGCAGCCCTAGGGAGTGGGAGACCCAGTACTTC. This gives the protein CASSPREWETQYF.

This clonotype was seen a few times. This chain joins TRBV20-1 and TRBJ1-5, with D possibly being TRBD1 (6 bases). The CDR3 has 16 residues. The ends were cut back, 6 bases at V and 3 bases at J, with 21 bases in the middle. Germline V gene lookup returns CDR1 DFQATT and CDR2 SNEGSKA (reference sequence). DNA for the CDR3: TGCAGTGCCCAAAAACCCCATGGACAGTCCAATCAGCCCCAGCATTTT. Protein sequence: CSAQKPHGQSNQPQHF.

This chain links TRBV5-1 with TRBJ1-4; D unresolved. The CDR3 contains 13 residues. V lost 1 base and J 4 bases, leaving 5 bases between the germline ends. Looked up from germline, CDR1 is SGHRS and CDR2 is YFSETQ. The CDR3 loop is CASSLLGNEKLFF. The CDR3 DNA follows: TGCGCCAGCAGCTTGTTGGGTAATGAAAAACTGTTTTTT.

This clonotype was picked up a small number of times. The CDR3 DNA reads as TGCGCCAGCAGCACCTTAACAGGGGGCAGAGAGACCCAGTACTTC. It is translated as CASSTLTGGRETQYF. This chain joins TRBV5-1 and TRBJ2-5; TRBD1 aligns across 9 bases. The CDR3 totals 15 residues. Germline CDR1 SGHRS, CDR2 YFSETQ. Trimming took 4 bases from V and 4 from J; bases not matched to a gene: 8.

The V call is TRBV2, the J call TRBJ1-6; 7 nucleotides match TRBD1. CDR1 SNHLY and CDR2 FYNNEI come from the germline V gene. Losses at the gene ends were 5 bases for V and 7 bases for J; bases not matched to a gene: 14. This CDR3 is 17 amino acids long. CDR3 loop: CASSRQGWGAGNSPLHF. The CDR3 DNA reads as TGTGCCAGCAGTCGACAGGGATGGGGAGCTGGGAATTCACCCCTCCACTTT.